This TCR beta chain was identified during a study of cytomegalovirus exposure and HLA in healthy donors. 60 Vbeta and 13 Jbeta primers were used in PCR. Method: immunoSEQ multiplex PCR; TCRdb's copy keeps in-frame clones and lacks some. The data contain over 150,000 clones, 60% to 85% of them singletons. Each donor was healthy, and each was a bone marrow donor. CDR1 SGHRS and CDR2 YFSETQ come from the germline V gene. Trimming cost V 7 bases and J 7 bases, with 15 bases left between them. The CDR3 covers 12 residues. Source material: PBMCs. This chain links TRBV5-1 with TRBJ2-7; D is possibly TRBD2 (5 bases). This receptor was obtained from a man aged 30-40 years in good health and CMV-seropositive. CDR3 nucleotide sequence: TGCGCCAGCTGGTCGGGGATGGAAGAGCAGTACTTC. Its translation: CASWSGMEEQYF.